This T cell receptor (beta chain) is drawn from a study of OX40 agonist ivuxolimab in advanced cancers. Repertoires were generated with immunoSEQ multiplex PCR, while TCRdb's copy carries only in-frame clones and drops some. The sample consists of approximately 74,000 clones, over 85% of them appearing once. The CDR3 consists of 15 residues. The V gene's germline CDR1 is SGHTA and CDR2 FQGNSA. Germline trimming cut 1 base from V and 6 bases from J; bases unmatched to any gene: 2. The chain links TRBV7-2 to TRBJ2-2, with 10 bases lining up with TRBD2. This receptor was obtained from an adult with an advanced solid tumor such as melanoma, head and neck, liver or kidney cancer. The input for sequencing was CD4+ or CD8+ T cells sorted from blood, taken in a trial of the OX40 agonist ivuxolimab. CDR3 DNA sequence: TGTGCCAGCAGCTTAGTCCTAGCGGGGGCCGGGGAGCTGTTTTTT. Protein product: CASSLVLAGAGELFF. The full variable domain, rest sourced from reference TRBV7-2 and TRBJ2-2, is GAGVSQSPSNKVTEKGKDVELRCDPISGHTALYWYRQSLGQGLEFLIYFQGNSAPDKSGLPSDRFSAERTGGSVSTLTIQRTQQEDSAVYLCASSLVLAGAGELFFGEGSRLTVL.